These 21 T cell receptor beta chains were all obtained from the same sample, sequenced in a study of blood T cell repertoires in COVID-19. Clones were read by immunoSEQ multiplex PCR, and TCRdb kept only the in-frame ones, dropping some. This table holds about 310,000 clones, roughly 88% found once. The material sequenced was PBMCs or T cells enriched from blood (not recorded which). The receptors come from a young man who had recovered from COVID-19.

This clone appeared once. The chain joins TRBV4-2 to TRBJ2-1; TRBD2 matches at 9 bases. V lost 1 base and J lost 10; bases outside the gene matches: 11. The CDR3 extends over 16 amino acids. The germline V gene has CDR1 LGHNA and CDR2 YNFKEQ. CDR3 nucleotides: TGTGCCAGCAGCCAAGTCGCGTCTAGCGGGGTCGGCGAGCAGTTCTTC. It codes for CASSQVASSGVGEQFF.

The chain joins TRBV29-1 to TRBJ2-3; TRBD1 agrees at 10 bases. V gave up 7 bases and J gave up 8 bases; unmatched junction bases: 9. Germline CDR1 is SQVTM and CDR2 is ANQGSEA. The CDR3 contains 13 residues. The CDR3 loop is CSAMTGGLGTQYF. CDR3 DNA sequence: TGCAGCGCTATGACAGGGGGCTTGGGTACGCAGTATTTT.

The chain employs TRBV30 and TRBJ2-7; TRBD1 matches 7 bases. Germline V lookup: CDR1 GTSNPN, CDR2 SVGIG (reference sequence). This CDR3 has 11 residues. The V segment lost 4 bases and the J segment 3 bases; nucleotides outside the gene matches: 0. CDR3 in DNA: TGTGCCTGGACAGGGGGCTACGAGCAGTACTTC. It encodes CAWTGGYEQYF.

CDR3 loop: CASSLAGGLSTDTQYF. CDR3 DNA sequence: TGTGCCAGCAGCTTAGCAGGAGGTCTGAGCACAGATACGCAGTATTTT. The chain employs TRBV7-2 and TRBJ2-3, with a weak D call TRBD2 (5 bases). This CDR3 has 16 amino acids. Germline V gene lookup returns CDR1 SGHTA and CDR2 FQGNSA. The V and J ends lost 0 bases and 0 bases respectively, with 10 bases between them.

This clone has just a few counts. The V and J genes are TRBV6-1 and TRBJ1-6; the D is unclear. Germline V gene lookup returns CDR1 MNHNS and CDR2 SASEGT. This CDR3 contains 16 residues. V shed 2 bases and J shed 9 bases, with 17 bases lying between them. This CDR3 reads CASSELTVVLGSPLHF. The DNA for the CDR3 is TGTGCCAGCAGTGAACTAACCGTCGTACTAGGTTCACCCCTCCACTTT.

V is TRBV4-1 and J is TRBJ1-1; D is perhaps TRBD1 (6 bases). The V gene lost 5 bases and the J gene lost 1 base, with 11 bases spanning the gap. CDR1 is MGHRA, CDR2 YSYEKL, per germline. CDR3 length equals 14 residues. CDR3 loop: CASSVGQPNTEAFF. CDR3 coding DNA: TGCGCCAGCAGCGTCGGACAGCCGAACACTGAAGCTTTCTTT.

The chain links TRBV25-1 to TRBJ2-1, with TRBD1 matching 9 bases. Germline CDR1 and CDR2: MGHDK and SYGVNS. There are 17 residues in the CDR3. V trimming: 6 bases; J trimming: 3 bases; junction bases outside the gene matches: 12. The CDR3 sequence: CASSLTSRTGDYNEQFF. CDR3 bases: TGTGCCAGCAGCTTGACCTCCCGGACAGGGGACTACAATGAGCAGTTCTTC.

This chain uses TRBV9 with TRBJ2-3; possible D gene TRBD2, 6 bases. The V end was cut by 4 bases, the J end by 3 bases, with 12 bases between. CDR3 length: 14 amino acids. Germline-derived CDR1 and CDR2 are SGDLS and YYNGEE. The CDR3 DNA sequence: TGTGCCAGCAGCCTTGGGGGGTATACAGATACGCAGTATTTT. Protein: CASSLGGYTDTQYF.

This chain links TRBV2 with TRBJ2-2; 9 bases map to TRBD1. The CDR3 sequence is 16 residues long. V lost 3 bases to trimming and J lost 1 base; unmatched junction nucleotides: 3. From germline, CDR1 is SNHLY and CDR2 FYNNEI. CDR3 in DNA: TGTGCCAGCAGTGATGGGGGACAGGGGAACACCGGGGAGCTGTTTTTT. Translated, it gives CASSDGGQGNTGELFF.

This chain uses TRBV9 with TRBJ1-5; possibly TRBD1 for D (6 bases). The CDR3 contains 15 residues. Germline V lookup: CDR1 SGDLS, CDR2 YYNGEE. V shed 4 bases and J shed 1 base, with 12 bases lying between them. The CDR3 loop is CASSPQGQSNQPQHF. The DNA of the CDR3 is TGTGCCAGCAGCCCCCAGGGGCAGAGCAATCAGCCCCAGCATTTT.

The V call is TRBV6-6, the J call TRBJ1-1; D gene uncertain. V lost 11 bases, J lost 0 bases, and 13 bases lay in between. CDR3 length equals 13 residues. Germline lookup yields CDR1 MNHNY and CDR2 SVGAGI (reference sequence). The CDR3 DNA is TGTGCCCACCAGGCACGGTTGAACACTGAAGCTTTCTTT. This codes for CAHQARLNTEAFF.

The rearrangement links TRBV5-6 to TRBJ1-2, with unresolved D. The ends were cut back, 4 bases at V and 4 bases at J, with 8 bases in the middle. The CDR3 is made up of 12 amino acids. Germline values: CDR1 SGHDT, CDR2 YYEEEE. The CDR3 DNA reads TGTGCCAGCAGCCGAAACTCCTATGGCTACACCTTC. Its protein is CASSRNSYGYTF.

This chain links TRBV9 with TRBJ1-5; tentative D call: TRBD1 (5 bases). The CDR3 runs to 15 residues. Per the germline V gene, CDR1 is SGDLS and CDR2 is YYNGEE. V was pared by 3 bases and J by 5 bases, with 15 bases between. CDR3 loop: CASSERGRADQPQHF. The CDR3 DNA reads TGTGCCAGCAGCGAAAGGGGCAGGGCAGATCAGCCCCAGCATTTT.

The table lists this clone with a count of one. The V call is TRBV5-1, the J call TRBJ2-1, with 9 bases lining up with TRBD2. From germline, CDR1 is SGHRS and CDR2 YFSETQ. Trimming removed 2 bases from V and 3 bases from J; junction bases left unmatched: 3. There are 15 residues in the CDR3. CDR3 loop: CASSFSGGDYNEQFF. In DNA, the CDR3 is TGCGCCAGCAGCTTTAGCGGGGGAGACTACAATGAGCAGTTCTTC.

The J gene is TRBJ1-6, the V gene TRBV10-2; D call uncertain. V shed 8 bases and J shed 7 bases, with 12 bases lying between them. Germline CDR1 and CDR2: WSHSY and SAAADI. CDR3 size: 13 residues. CDR3 region: CASVSSLNSPLHF. For the CDR3, the DNA is TGCGCCAGCGTTAGCAGCTTAAATTCACCCCTCCACTTT.

This chain uses TRBV5-4 with TRBJ1-2; perhaps TRBD1 as D (6 bases). Trimming stripped 4 bases from V and 4 bases from J, with 14 bases between. CDR3 length equals 14 residues. The germline V gene encodes CDR1 SGHNT and CDR2 YYREEE (reference sequence). For the CDR3, the DNA is TGTGCCAGCAGCCTACGGGACACCTCCTATGGCTACACCTTC. It translates to CASSLRDTSYGYTF.

This rearrangement joins TRBV9 to TRBJ1-6; possibly TRBD1 for D (6 bases). The germline V gene encodes CDR1 SGDLS and CDR2 YYNGEE. The CDR3 contains 16 residues. With 0 bases removed from V and 6 bases from J, the gap between germline ends came to 13 bases. CDR3 DNA sequence: TGTGCCAGCAGCGTAGAAGTTGGGGGCCCTAATTCACCCCTCCACTTT. This sequence encodes CASSVEVGGPNSPLHF.

This rearrangement joins TRBV5-1 to TRBJ2-1; 11 positions match TRBD2. Germline lookup yields CDR1 SGHRS and CDR2 YFSETQ. CDR3 size: 15 residues. The J segment lost 8 bases and the V segment lost 4 bases, leaving 8 bases of the junction unmatched. CDR3 bases: TGCGCCAGCAGCACCTTAGCGGGGGGGATCGATGAGCAGTTCTTC. Its protein is CASSTLAGGIDEQFF. Full variable domain (remainder filled in from reference TRBV5-1 and TRBJ2-1): KAGVTQTPRYLIKTRGQQVTLSCSPISGHRSVSWYQQTPGQGLQFLFEYFSETQRNKGNFPGRFSGRQFSNSRSEMNVSTLELGDSALYLCASSTLAGGIDEQFFGPGTRLTVL.

The chain links TRBV7-2 to TRBJ1-1; D perhaps matches TRBD1 (5 bases). Between the trimmed V and J ends, which lost 4 bases and 4 bases, there was a span of 13 bases. CDR3 length: 14 residues. Germline CDR1 reads SGHTA; CDR2 reads FQGNSA. Here the CDR3 reads CASSSRAPGTEAFF. CDR3 in DNA: TGTGCCAGCAGCTCCAGGGCCCCGGGCACTGAAGCTTTCTTT. Based on the CDR3 plus reference TRBV7-2 and TRBJ1-1, the full variable domain is GAGVSQSPSNKVTEKGKDVELRCDPISGHTALYWYRQSLGQGLEFLIYFQGNSAPDKSGLPSDRFSAERTGGSVSTLTIQRTQQEDSAVYLCASSSRAPGTEAFFGQGTRLTVV.

The V gene is TRBV5-1, the J gene TRBJ1-1, with TRBD1 matching 10 bases. This CDR3 has 14 amino acids. Trimming took 1 base from V and 7 from J; bases not matched to a gene: 4. Germline V CDR1 and CDR2: SGHRS, YFSETQ. CDR3 sequence: CASSLIGQGGEAFF. The CDR3 region has the DNA TGCGCCAGCAGCTTGATAGGACAGGGGGGTGAAGCTTTCTTT.

The chain is built from TRBV7-9 and TRBJ1-3; TRBD1 might be the D (6 bases). Germline CDR1 SEHNR, CDR2 FQNEAQ (reference sequence). V lost 1 base and J 3 bases, leaving 10 bases between the germline ends. The CDR3 has 15 residues. CDR3 coding DNA: TGTGCCAGCAGCTTAGTACAGGGTTATGGAAACACCATATATTTT. Residues: CASSLVQGYGNTIYF.